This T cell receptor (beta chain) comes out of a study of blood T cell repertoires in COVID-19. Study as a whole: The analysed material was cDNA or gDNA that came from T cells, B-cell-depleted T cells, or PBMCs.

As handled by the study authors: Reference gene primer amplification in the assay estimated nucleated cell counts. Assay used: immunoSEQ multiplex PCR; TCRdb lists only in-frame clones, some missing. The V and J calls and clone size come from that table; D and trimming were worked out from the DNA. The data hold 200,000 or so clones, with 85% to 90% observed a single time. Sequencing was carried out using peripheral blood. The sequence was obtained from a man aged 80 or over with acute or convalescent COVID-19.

The CDR3 bases are TGTGCCAGCAGTTTAGTCGGCTCTGGGGCCAACGTCCTGACTTTC. This encodes CASSLVGSGANVLTF. This chain connects TRBV28 to TRBJ2-6; D not resolved. The CDR3 length is 15 residues. Germline CDR1 and CDR2: MDHEN and SYDVKM. V was pared by 2 bases and J by 0 bases, with 5 bases between.